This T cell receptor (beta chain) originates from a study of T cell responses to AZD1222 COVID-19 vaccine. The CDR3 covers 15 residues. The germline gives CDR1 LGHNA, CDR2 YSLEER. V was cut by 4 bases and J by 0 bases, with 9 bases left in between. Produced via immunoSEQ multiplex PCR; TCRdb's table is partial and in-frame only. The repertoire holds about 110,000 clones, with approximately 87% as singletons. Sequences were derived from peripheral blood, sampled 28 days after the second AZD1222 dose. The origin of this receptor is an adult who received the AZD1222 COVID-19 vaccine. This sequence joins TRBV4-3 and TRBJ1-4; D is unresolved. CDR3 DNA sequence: TGCGCCAGCAGCCTTCAGCCTGCAACTAATGAAAAACTGTTTTTT. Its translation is CASSLQPATNEKLFF.